A selection of T cell receptor beta chains follows, all from one sample in a study of CD8+CD57+ T cells in acquired aplastic anemia. MiXCR, applied by TCRdb to the reads, yields one record per CDR3 protein. Of some 180,000 distinct CDR3 sequences in the sample, around 63% were seen once. Sample: sorted CD4+, CD8+, or CD8+CD57+ T cells (not recorded which) from PBMCs. The receptors originated from a human donor with aplastic anemia. The conserved cysteine and the conserved F or W are not part of the CDR3 here. Each record gives: V gene, J gene, CDR3 protein.

TRBV10-3	TRBJ1-5	AISEQGNLRNQPQH
TRBV12-3/TRBV12-4	TRBJ2-2	ASRDRENTGELF
TRBV7-8	TRBJ2-7	ASSSHGGGSNYEQY
TRBV7-9	TRBJ2-3	ASRKAGTQY
TRBV7-9	TRBJ2-5	ASSSFQETQY
TRBV7-3	TRBJ1-6	ASSSTGGLSPLH
TRBV6-5	TRBJ1-5	ASSYLSADGNQPQH
TRBV9	TRBJ2-7	ASSRGTFDEQY
TRBV2	TRBJ1-2	ASSETEVDLGYT
TRBV2	TRBJ2-2	ASGGTTRGELF
TRBV20-1	TRBJ2-7	SASPAGMTEQY
TRBV19	TRBJ1-1	ASSIGTGGFNTEAF
TRBV12-3/TRBV12-4	TRBJ2-5	ASRAGQTMQETQY
TRBV7-3	TRBJ2-1	ASSSTSGAVEQF
TRBV25-1	TRBJ1-5	ASSEGDGVYSNQPQH
TRBV4-1	TRBJ1-1	ASSQELVGIGTEAF
TRBV2	TRBJ2-7	ASSLSGQGSYEQY
TRBV7-2	TRBJ2-3	ASSLPRREKITDTQY
TRBV24-1	TRBJ2-3	ATSDLGQTTSGGSTDTQY
TRBV9	TRBJ1-5	ASSVAGEQPQH
TRBV6-6	TRBJ1-3	ASKSLGKEAGNTIY
TRBV20-1	TRBJ1-2	SARDLMGGHDGYT
TRBV7-2	TRBJ2-5	ASTIAGEQETQY
TRBV5-1	TRBJ1-1	ASFGPNTEAF
TRBV29-1	TRBJ2-1	SSLAGGNEQF
TRBV27	TRBJ2-7	ASAPAPPTYEQY
TRBV6-5	TRBJ2-4	ASRDLAKNIQY
TRBV5-5	TRBJ2-7	ASSLRLAVPYEQY
TRBV12-5	TRBJ1-2	ASGLVGDRPRDYGYT
TRBV5-1	TRBJ2-3	ASSPAGTTNLDTQY
TRBV10-3	TRBJ1-2	ASSDSPGQGVGYT
TRBV2	TRBJ1-4	ASSPSGSEKLF
TRBV5-1	TRBJ1-5	ASSLGTGGVGNQPQH
TRBV7-9	TRBJ2-1	ASSLLGTRSLDEQF
TRBV27	TRBJ2-7	ASSLSTGVVEQY
TRBV9	TRBJ2-7	ASSGGGNGYEQY
TRBV6-5	TRBJ1-1	ASSYSYGNTEAF